The source of this T cell receptor (beta chain) is a study of blood T cell repertoires in COVID-19. This CDR3 has 14 amino acids. Germline V gene lookup returns CDR1 SGHNT and CDR2 YENEEA. The ends lost 6 bases at V and 5 bases at J; junction bases unmatched: 6. Profiled with immunoSEQ multiplex PCR; TCRdb holds only in-frame clones, not every one. Here the sample spans hundreds of thousands of clones, around 90% being singletons. Seattle cases were enrolled at active infection and followed longitudinally. The rearrangement joins TRBV11-3 to TRBJ2-3, with 9 bases lining up with TRBD1. The receptor's source is a man between 18 and 29 years old with COVID-19, enrolled during active disease. The sequenced material came from peripheral blood. The CDR3 region is CASRTYRGQDTQYF. In DNA, the CDR3 is TGTGCCAGCAGGACCTACAGGGGGCAAGATACGCAGTATTTT.